The 26 T cell receptor beta chains given below trace back to one sample, sequenced in a study of T-cell memory formation after mild COVID-19. TCRdb reprocessed the 5' RACE reads via MiXCR and lists one record per CDR3 protein. Of 90,000 to 120,000 distinct CDR3 sequences in the sample, around 15% were seen once. The sequenced sample was PBMCs or a T cell subset sorted from them (not recorded which). The receptors were gathered from a man aged 18 to 30 who had mild COVID-19 (a few samples of this study predate the infection). Cell type and time point are not known.

This clonotype was detected a few times. This chain uses TRBV7-2 with TRBJ1-3, with D uncertain. This CDR3 region has 16 residues. Between the trimmed V and J ends, which lost 5 bases and 0 bases, there was a span of 14 bases. Looked up from germline, CDR1 is SGHTA and CDR2 is FQGNSA. The CDR3 DNA reads TGTGCCAGCAGCACGCAGAGGATGGGCTCTGGAAACACCATATATTTT. Protein: CASSTQRMGSGNTIYF.

The gene calls are TRBV18 and TRBJ1-5, with TRBD1 identical over 9 bases. With V trimmed by 3 bases and J by 0 bases, 9 bases remained unmatched. The germline gives CDR1 KGHSH, CDR2 LQKENI. The length of the CDR3 is 18 residues. The CDR3: CASSPIGTGLYSNQPQHF. CDR3 nucleotide sequence: TGTGCCAGCTCACCCATCGGGACAGGGCTATATAGCAATCAGCCCCAGCATTTT. Complete variable domain (other parts from reference TRBV18 and TRBJ1-5): NAGVMQNPRHLVRRRGQEARLRCSPMKGHSHVYWYRQLPEEGLKFMVYLQKENIIDESGMPKERFSAEFPKEGPSILRIQQVVRGDSAAYFCASSPIGTGLYSNQPQHFGDGTRLSIL.

This clonotype was observed a handful of times. V is TRBV7-2 and J is TRBJ1-1, with D unresolved. The CDR3 covers 15 residues. The germline CDR1 and CDR2 sequences are SGHTA and FQGNSA. V shed 3 bases and J shed 3 bases, with 14 bases lying between them. The DNA of the CDR3 is TGTGCCAGCAGCTTTTACGCGGGATCTTACACTGAAGCTTTCTTT. It translates to CASSFYAGSYTEAFF.

This chain links TRBV4-1 with TRBJ1-5; D is undetermined. The CDR3 runs to 14 residues. Germline CDR1 MGHRA, CDR2 YSYEKL. V was clipped by 4 bases and J by 1 base, with 8 bases between them. CDR3 DNA sequence: TGCGCCAGCAGCCCTGTCACAAGCAATCAGCCCCAGCATTTT. This gives the protein CASSPVTSNQPQHF.

V is TRBV5-6 and J is TRBJ2-3; possible D gene TRBD2, 5 bases. The CDR3 has 15 residues. V gave up 2 bases and J gave up 4 bases, with 14 bases separating them. Per germline, CDR1 SGHDT and CDR2 YYEEEE. As DNA, the CDR3 is TGTGCCAGCAGCTTCCCCGGGGTGCGGGCAGATACGCAGTATTTT. It specifies CASSFPGVRADTQYF.

This clonotype was observed at least ten times. The gene calls are TRBV7-2 and TRBJ2-3; D gene uncertain. CDR1 and CDR2 from the germline V gene are SGHTA and FQGNSA. There are 13 residues in the CDR3. Trimming took off 5 bases at V and 6 bases at J, with 12 bases between the two ends. The CDR3 DNA follows: TGTGCCAGCAGCAGACTGAAGATTGATACGCAGTATTTT. It specifies CASSRLKIDTQYF.

This clonotype has a handful of counts. The genes are TRBV7-9 and TRBJ1-1; D gene uncertain. Germline CDR1 SEHNR, CDR2 FQNEAQ (reference sequence). Deletions cut 2 bases from V and 5 bases from J, with 6 bases between. The CDR3 has 12 residues. The chain's CDR3 is CASSLKGTEAFF. The CDR3 DNA sequence: TGTGCCAGCAGCTTAAAGGGAACTGAAGCTTTCTTT.

This chain joins TRBV27 and TRBJ2-7, with D perhaps assigned TRBD1 or TRBD2 (5 bases each). V lost 6 bases and J lost 3, with 18 bases in between. Germline V gives CDR1 MNHEY, CDR2 SMNVEV (reference sequence). This CDR3 has 15 residues. Here the CDR3 reads CASRGVDSSDYEQYV. Written as DNA, the CDR3 is TGTGCCAGCAGGGGGGTCGACAGTTCAGACTACGAGCAGTACGTC.

J is TRBJ2-3 and V is TRBV2; possibly TRBD1 for D (5 bases). Trimming pared 3 bases from V and 6 bases from J, leaving 16 bases between. The CDR3 length is 15 residues. The germline gives CDR1 SNHLY, CDR2 FYNNEI. The DNA for the CDR3 is TGTGCCAGCAGTGATCCAGGGCTGGACACGGATACGCAGTATTTT. Translation: CASSDPGLDTDTQYF.

The V gene is TRBV29-1, the J gene TRBJ1-2; D is unresolved. CDR1 and CDR2 (germline): SQVTM, ANQGSEA. CDR3 length: 13 residues. Trimming took off 5 bases at V and 6 bases at J, with 16 bases between the two ends. The CDR3 reads CSVINRVLDGYTF. CDR3 nucleotide sequence: TGCAGCGTTATTAACCGGGTTTTGGATGGCTACACCTTC.

This clonotype was counted many times. The chain is built from TRBV4-1 and TRBJ2-3; no clear D. The CDR3 is 11 residues long. Trimming removed 4 bases at V and 6 bases at J, with 5 bases between. CDR1 and CDR2 from the germline V gene are MGHRA and YSYEKL. CDR3 sequence: CASSLRDTQYF. DNA for the CDR3: TGCGCCAGCAGCCTCCGGGATACGCAGTATTTT.

The chain is built from TRBV9 and TRBJ2-1, with D possibly called TRBD1 or TRBD2 (5 bases each). The germline V gene has CDR1 SGDLS and CDR2 YYNGEE. V was pared by 0 bases and J by 0 bases, with 13 bases between. This CDR3 spans 17 amino acids. The CDR3 DNA follows: TGTGCCAGCAGCGTAGAAGGGACCCCGAGCTCCTACAATGAGCAGTTCTTC. Its protein is CASSVEGTPSSYNEQFF.

This clonotype was detected only a few times. The chain carries TRBV11-1 and TRBJ2-3, with 7 bases identical to TRBD2. This CDR3 comprises 13 residues. Looked up from germline, CDR1 is SGHAT and CDR2 is FQDESV (reference sequence). Unmatched junction bases numbered 4, after V lost 5 bases and J lost 5 bases. The CDR3 sequence: CASSLWGGDTQYF. The DNA for the CDR3 is TGTGCCAGCAGCCTATGGGGGGGAGATACGCAGTATTTT.

This clonotype came up a few times. V and J are TRBV11-2 and TRBJ2-3; no reliable D call. Trimming took 2 bases from V and 3 from J, leaving 12 bases between them. The CDR3 length is 15 residues. Per germline, CDR1 SGHAT and CDR2 FQNNGV. The CDR3 loop reads CASSLIPSPTDTQYF. For the CDR3, the DNA is TGTGCCAGCAGCTTAATCCCGAGCCCTACAGATACGCAGTATTTT.

The chain couples TRBV19 to TRBJ1-6; D gene ambiguous. V lost 2 bases and J lost 8, with 13 bases in between. This CDR3 contains 15 residues. Germline V gives CDR1 LNHDA, CDR2 SQIVND (reference sequence). DNA of the CDR3: TGTGCCAGTAGTATAAGGTCCCTTTTGGATTCACCCCTCCACTTT. It is translated as CASSIRSLLDSPLHF.

This chain joins TRBV10-3 and TRBJ2-5; D gene uncertain. The germline V and J ends were trimmed by 6 bases and 1 base, with 12 bases remaining between them. The germline gives CDR1 ENHRY, CDR2 SYGVKD. The CDR3 is 14 residues long. CDR3 in amino acids: CAIRGWGTQETQYF. The DNA for the CDR3 is TGTGCCATCAGGGGATGGGGTACCCAAGAGACCCAGTACTTC.

This chain uses TRBV3-1 with TRBJ2-7; D unclear. With 4 bases removed from V and 3 bases from J, the gap between germline ends came to 10 bases. CDR1 is LGHDT and CDR2 is YNNKEL in the germline V gene (reference sequence). The CDR3 runs to 13 residues. The CDR3 DNA reads as TGTGCCAGCAGCCCAAGAGCAGGCTACGAGCAGTACTTC. Its protein product is CASSPRAGYEQYF.

The V call is TRBV15, the J call TRBJ2-1, with 10 bases aligning to TRBD2. Trimming at V came to 1 base and at J to 7 bases, leaving 7 bases not matched to a gene. Germline loops: CDR1 LNHNV, CDR2 YYDKDF (reference sequence). The length of the CDR3 is 16 residues. Here the CDR3 reads CATSRASSGGSNEQFF. The DNA of the CDR3 is TGTGCCACCAGCAGAGCATCTAGCGGGGGTAGTAATGAGCAGTTCTTC.

The chain joins TRBV5-1 to TRBJ1-1; D is ambiguous. Deletions cut 2 bases from V and 0 bases from J, with 11 bases between. This CDR3 is built from 15 residues. Germline V gene sequence: CDR1 SGHRS, CDR2 YFSETQ. CDR3 coding DNA: TGCGCCAGCAGCTTCGGACGGATCATGAACACTGAAGCTTTCTTT. Amino acid sequence: CASSFGRIMNTEAFF.

This rearrangement joins TRBV10-3 to TRBJ2-1, with D uncertain. This CDR3 is built from 15 residues. Germline values: CDR1 ENHRY, CDR2 SYGVKD. V was cut by 4 bases and J by 3 bases, with 13 bases left in between. CDR3 residues: CAISGGQKIYNEQFF. DNA for the CDR3: TGTGCCATCAGTGGAGGTCAGAAGATCTACAATGAGCAGTTCTTC.

This clonotype was recorded at least ten times. The chain carries TRBV15 and TRBJ2-3; tentatively, D is TRBD1 or TRBD2 (5 bases each). V was shortened by 8 bases and J by 4 bases, with 13 bases between the two germline ends. CDR1 and CDR2 from the germline V gene are LNHNV and YYDKDF (reference sequence). CDR3 length: 13 residues. CDR3 nucleotides: TGTGCCACCGGGGCGGGCAGGGCAGATACGCAGTATTTT. It codes for CATGAGRADTQYF.

This clonotype was detected only a few times. This may arise from a read error, as a much more abundant clone is one base away. The rearrangement uses TRBV20-1 and TRBJ2-1, with 12 bases fitting TRBD2. Trimming took 3 bases from V and 13 from J; bases not matched to a gene: 13. Germline CDR1 reads DFQATT; CDR2 reads SNEGSKA (reference sequence). CDR3 length equals 15 residues. The CDR3 bases are TGCAGTGCTAGTCTGGCTAGCGGGGGGGCCGCTGATCAGTTCTTC. Protein sequence: CSASLASGGAADQFF.

J is TRBJ2-5 and V is TRBV27, with 10 bases identical to TRBD2. CDR1 is MNHEY, CDR2 SMNVEV, per germline (reference sequence). With V trimmed by 8 bases and J by 5 bases, 11 bases remained unmatched. The CDR3 is made up of 15 amino acids. Here the CDR3 reads CASRKRGGARETQYF. The CDR3 bases are TGTGCCAGCCGCAAGCGGGGGGGGGCCCGGGAGACCCAGTACTTC.

This chain uses TRBV19 with TRBJ1-5; 8 positions match TRBD1. V trimming: 3 bases; J trimming: 4 bases; junction bases outside the gene matches: 5. Germline CDR1 and CDR2: LNHDA and SQIVND (reference sequence). The CDR3 has 15 residues. The CDR3 reads CASSMTGVPNQPQHF. The DNA for the CDR3 is TGTGCCAGTAGTATGACAGGGGTCCCGAATCAGCCCCAGCATTTT.

This clonotype was counted ten times or more. V gene TRBV12-3 or TRBV12-4 combines with J gene TRBJ2-2; D possibly uses TRBD1 or TRBD2 (7 bases each). This CDR3 comprises 17 residues. V was cut by 5 bases and J by 2 bases, with 18 bases left in between. CDR3 sequence (DNA): TGTGCCAGCAGTCCCTCAGGGGGGGAGATCAACACCGGGGAGCTGTTTTTT. It translates to CASSPSGGEINTGELFF.

The V call is TRBV7-9, the J call TRBJ2-7; D is unresolved. Per the germline V gene, CDR1 is SEHNR and CDR2 is FQNEAQ (reference sequence). The CDR3 has 12 amino acids. V was shortened by 2 bases and J by 5 bases, with 7 bases between the two germline ends. The CDR3 sequence is CASSLFRDEQYF. In DNA form, the CDR3 reads TGTGCCAGCAGCTTATTCCGCGACGAGCAGTACTTC.